A single T cell receptor beta chain is shown here with its context. The sample originates from a study of blood T cell repertoires in COVID-19. Sequenced by immunoSEQ multiplex PCR; TCRdb stores in-frame clones only, minus some. The sample includes 15,000 to 20,000 clones, roughly 85% of them seen just once. Germline assignment: CDR1 LGHDT and CDR2 YNNKEL (reference sequence). Between the trimmed V and J ends, which lost 4 bases and 5 bases, there was a span of 11 bases. CDR3 length: 13 amino acids. The receptor comes from a human donor with active COVID-19. The donor label of this sample is uncertain. Sequencing was carried out using peripheral blood. The chain joins TRBV3-1 (or the pseudogene TRBV3-2) to TRBJ1-1, with a weak D call TRBD1 (5 bases). CDR3 residues: CASSPYGGTEAFF. In DNA form, the CDR3 reads TGTGCCAGCAGCCCCTACGGGGGGACTGAAGCTTTCTTT.